The 10 T cell receptor beta chains given below trace back to one sample, sequenced in a study of shared clonotypes between healthy human individuals. TCRdb's table, derived via immunoSEQ multiplex PCR, lists solely in-frame clones and lacks some. Among approximately 2.3 million clones listed, over 85% were seen once. The sample comprised naive CD4+ T cells from PBMCs. The subset denotes: CD45RA+ positively selected. All receptors derive from a man aged 18-30 years in good health. Some clones in this sample may be carry-over from other donors' samples.

The chain employs TRBV30 and TRBJ2-3; D is perhaps TRBD1 (5 bases). V dropped 2 bases and J dropped 2 bases, with 14 bases sitting between them. The CDR3 spans 15 residues. CDR1 and CDR2 (germline): GTSNPN, SVGIG (reference sequence). CDR3 sequence: CAWSNGDSYTDTQYF. For the CDR3, the DNA is TGTGCCTGGAGTAATGGTGACAGCTACACAGATACGCAGTATTTT.

The rearrangement uses TRBV28 and TRBJ2-6, with D possibly TRBD1 on 7 matching bases. The CDR3 covers 15 residues. Germline loops: CDR1 MDHEN, CDR2 SYDVKM. With 5 bases removed from V and 3 bases from J, the gap between germline ends came to 11 bases. The CDR3 reads CASSPGGHGANVLTF. The CDR3 DNA is TGTGCCAGCAGTCCAGGGGGGCATGGGGCCAACGTCCTGACTTTC.

This clone was seen once. V is TRBV5-4 and J is TRBJ2-5, with 7 bases matching TRBD2. The germline V gene has CDR1 SGHNT and CDR2 YYREEE (reference sequence). This CDR3 is built from 15 residues. The V gene end was trimmed by 1 base and the J gene end by 5 bases; junction bases not matched to a gene: 8. As DNA, the CDR3 is TGTGCCAGCAGCTTGAAAGGCAGGGAGGGGGAGACCCAGTACTTC. Translating it yields CASSLKGREGETQYF.

This clone was found a few times. Other DNA sequences within the sample encode an identical CDR3. The chain uses TRBV6-6 and TRBJ1-1; D unclear. CDR3 length equals 11 residues. Trimming took off 6 bases at V and 0 bases at J, with 2 bases between the two ends. Germline V gene data show CDR1 as MNHNY and CDR2 as SVGAGI (reference sequence). The CDR3 bases are TGTGCCAGCAGAGTGAACACTGAAGCTTTCTTT. Residues: CASRVNTEAFF.

The chain links TRBV7-9 to TRBJ2-6; no clear D. The ends were cut back, 4 bases at V and 0 bases at J, with 10 bases in the middle. CDR1 is SEHNR, CDR2 FQNEAQ, per germline (reference sequence). The CDR3 length is 16 residues. As DNA, the CDR3 is TGTGCCAGCAGCTCCCAGATGTCCTCTGGGGCCAACGTCCTGACTTTC. Protein product: CASSSQMSSGANVLTF.

The chain links TRBV5-1 to TRBJ2-2; 8 nucleotides align to TRBD1. Germline trimming cut 4 bases from V and 5 bases from J; bases unmatched to any gene: 7. Germline V gene data show CDR1 as SGHRS and CDR2 as YFSETQ. This CDR3 has 15 amino acids. CDR3 protein: CASSPQGDQTGELFF. CDR3 DNA: TGCGCCAGCAGCCCACAGGGGGACCAAACCGGGGAGCTGTTTTTT.

The CDR3 sequence: CASSPDRWNTGELFF. CDR3 sequence (DNA): TGTGCCAGCAGCCCGGACAGGTGGAACACCGGGGAGCTGTTTTTT. The V and J genes are TRBV7-2 and TRBJ2-2, with 7 bases lining up with TRBD1. CDR1 is SGHTA, CDR2 FQGNSA, per germline. The junction had 4 bases not matched to a gene; V was cut back by 5 bases and J by 1 base. The CDR3 runs to 15 residues.

This chain connects TRBV19 to TRBJ1-4, with 7 bases matching TRBD1. The J segment lost 7 bases and the V segment lost 6 bases, leaving 11 bases of the junction unmatched. This CDR3 has 15 residues. Germline V gives CDR1 LNHDA, CDR2 SQIVND (reference sequence). CDR3 amino acids: CASSGQVNMGEKLFF. The DNA of the CDR3 is TGTGCCAGTAGCGGACAGGTGAATATGGGTGAAAAACTGTTTTTT.

The genes are TRBV28 and TRBJ2-6, with TRBD2 matching 11 bases. The CDR3 has 18 amino acids. CDR1 is MDHEN and CDR2 is SYDVKM in the germline V gene. V lost 3 bases, J lost 1 base, and 5 bases stayed unmatched. The CDR3 bases are TGTGCCAGCAGTTTTGCGGCTAGCGGGAGGTCTGGGGCCAACGTCCTGACTTTC. The encoded protein is CASSFAASGRSGANVLTF. Full variable domain (missing parts from reference TRBV28 and TRBJ2-6): DVKVTQSSRYLVKRTGEKVFLECVQDMDHENMFWYRQDPGLGLRLIYFSYDVKMKEKGDIPEGYSVSREKKERFSLILESASTNQTSMYLCASSFAASGRSGANVLTFGAGSRLTVL.

This rearrangement joins TRBV5-1 to TRBJ2-1; 13 positions match TRBD2. J was trimmed by 1 base and V by 2 bases; bases with no gene match: 24. Germline values: CDR1 SGHRS, CDR2 YFSETQ. This CDR3 is 24 amino acids long. The CDR3 nucleotides read TGCGCCAGCAGCTTCGTGCCGGTGGGAGACTTAGGACTAGCGGGAGTATTATCCTACAATGAGCAGTTCTTC. Translation gives CASSFVPVGDLGLAGVLSYNEQFF.